Below are 16 T cell receptor beta chains sequenced from a single sample in a study of brain T cells in children with intractable seizures (dated by TCRdb to about 2021). The time point label on this specimen signifies: resected brain tissue, or blood drawn just prior to surgery. Libraries were prepared through the immunoSEQ multiplex PCR assay. Imported from immuneACCESS, the table was reduced by TCRdb to in-frame sequences with V and J called. These copies leave out some clones; in studies compared against another copy, an unresolved V gene accounts for under half, and the cause of the remainder is not known. The sample has 78,000 or so clones on record, under 95% of them singletons. The ten largest make up 20% to 25% of the sample. Sequencing used peripheral blood, obtained at surgery. Receptor source: a girl aged 2-9 years with Rasmussen encephalitis and intractable seizures.

The rearrangement links TRBV7-8 to TRBJ2-5; no reliable D call. This CDR3 has 13 amino acids. The germline V gene encodes CDR1 SGHVS and CDR2 FQNEAQ. Trimming took off 4 bases at V and 3 bases at J, with 9 bases between the two ends. The chain's CDR3 is CASSSERKETQYF. The CDR3 DNA reads as TGTGCCAGCAGCTCCGAGCGAAAAGAGACCCAGTACTTC.

The rearrangement joins TRBV11-2 to TRBJ2-1; 8 nucleotides match TRBD2. V dropped 3 bases and J dropped 4; count of bases not matched to a gene: 11. Germline values: CDR1 SGHAT, CDR2 FQNNGV. CDR3 length: 17 residues. DNA of the CDR3: TGTGCCAGCAGCTTTGAAAGCGTAGCGGGGTATTACAATGAGCAGTTCTTC. Its protein is CASSFESVAGYYNEQFF.

J is TRBJ1-1 and V is TRBV4-2; D remains unclear. CDR1 LGHNA and CDR2 YNFKEQ come from the germline V gene. The CDR3 is 14 amino acids. The V end lost 4 bases, the J end lost 3 bases, and 12 bases lay between the germline ends. The CDR3 DNA reads TGTGCCAGCAGCCGCGAGTCTGGGGACACTGAAGCTTTCTTT. Translated: CASSRESGDTEAFF.

Only one count was recorded for this clone. The CDR3 nucleotides read TGTGCCAGTAGTATCGGCAGTCTTTTCGAAACAGATACGCAGTATTTT. Protein sequence: CASSIGSLFETDTQYF. The J gene is TRBJ2-3, the V gene TRBV19; D uncertain. Trimming removed 3 bases from V and 3 bases from J, with 16 bases in between. The CDR3 is 16 residues long. The germline CDR1 and CDR2 sequences are LNHDA and SQIVND (reference sequence).

This clone was found once. The V and J genes are TRBV15 and TRBJ2-7, with D uncertain. This CDR3 is built from 13 residues. The germline gives CDR1 LNHNV, CDR2 YYDKDF (reference sequence). Trimming removed 0 bases at V and 4 bases at J, with 7 bases between. CDR3: CATSRDLGYEQYF. The CDR3 DNA reads as TGTGCCACCAGCAGAGACCTAGGGTACGAGCAGTACTTC.

The chain uses TRBV5-5 and TRBJ2-7; TRBD1 matches 7 bases. The CDR3 consists of 13 residues. V gave up 7 bases and J gave up 4 bases; unmatched junction bases: 8. Germline V CDR1 and CDR2: SGHKS, YYEKEE (reference sequence). CDR3 amino acids: CASRRTGRYEQYF. DNA of the CDR3: TGTGCCAGCCGACGGACAGGAAGGTACGAGCAGTACTTC.

The V call is TRBV6-4, the J call TRBJ1-5; 8 positions agree with TRBD1. Looked up from germline, CDR1 is MRHNA and CDR2 is SNTAGT. J gave up 3 bases and V 0 bases, and 1 base lay outside the gene matches. The CDR3 totals 15 residues. CDR3 sequence: CASSDSTGVNQPQHF. DNA of the CDR3: TGTGCCAGCAGTGACTCGACAGGGGTCAATCAGCCCCAGCATTTT.

The rearrangement uses TRBV27 and TRBJ2-2; the D is unclear. The CDR3 runs to 14 residues. Per the germline V gene, CDR1 is MNHEY and CDR2 is SMNVEV (reference sequence). V lost 3 bases and J lost 5, with 10 bases in between. The CDR3 DNA sequence: TGTGCCAGCAGTTTTGGTTTTGGAACCGGGGAGCTGTTTTTT. Translated: CASSFGFGTGELFF.

The gene calls are TRBV2 and TRBJ2-2; D remains unclear. Germline V gene sequence: CDR1 SNHLY, CDR2 FYNNEI. The CDR3 is made up of 15 amino acids. V was shortened by 6 bases and J by 7 bases, with 18 bases between the two germline ends. This CDR3 reads CASRGTREVVGELFF. The CDR3 nucleotides read TGTGCCAGCAGAGGCACACGTGAGGTGGTCGGGGAGCTGTTTTTT.

V and J are TRBV5-1 and TRBJ2-3; D may be TRBD2 (6 bases). V dropped 4 bases and J dropped 0 bases, with 9 bases sitting between them. CDR3 length: 14 residues. Germline V CDR1 and CDR2: SGHRS, YFSETQ. In DNA, the CDR3 is TGCGCCAGCAGCGCCGGGACTAGCACAGATACGCAGTATTTT. This codes for CASSAGTSTDTQYF. Looking up the rest from reference TRBV5-1 and TRBJ2-3 gives the full variable domain: KAGVTQTPRYLIKTRGQQVTLSCSPISGHRSVSWYQQTPGQGLQFLFEYFSETQRNKGNFPGRFSGRQFSNSRSEMNVSTLELGDSALYLCASSAGTSTDTQYFGPGTRLTVL.

This chain links TRBV12-3 or TRBV12-4 with TRBJ2-7; D not resolved. The CDR3 is 12 residues long. V was cut by 2 bases and J by 8 bases, with 10 bases left in between. CDR3 DNA: TGTGCCAGCAGTTTAATCGGGTCCAAGCAGTACTTC. As protein: CASSLIGSKQYF.

The rearrangement joins TRBV5-6 to TRBJ2-7, with 10 bases lining up with TRBD2. Germline lookup yields CDR1 SGHDT and CDR2 YYEEEE. The CDR3 contains 15 residues. V gave up 0 bases and J gave up 2 bases; unmatched junction bases: 2. The CDR3 here is CASSLGLAGAYEQYF. The DNA for the CDR3 is TGTGCCAGCAGCTTGGGCCTAGCGGGAGCCTACGAGCAGTACTTC.

The V and J genes are TRBV7-6 and TRBJ2-2, with D unresolved. Trimming took 5 bases from V and 0 from J, leaving 13 bases between them. Germline CDR1 is SGHVS and CDR2 is FNYEAQ. CDR3 length equals 16 residues. The CDR3: CASSQIDTTNTGELFF. In DNA, the CDR3 is TGTGCCAGCAGCCAGATCGACACCACGAACACCGGGGAGCTGTTTTTT.

The chain carries TRBV3-1 (or the pseudogene TRBV3-2) and TRBJ2-6; D is unclear. V gave up 3 bases and J gave up 2 bases, with 8 bases separating them. CDR1 and CDR2 from the germline V gene are LGHDT and YNNKEL (reference sequence). CDR3 length equals 15 residues. For the CDR3, the DNA is TGTGCCAGCAGCCAGCTTCTCCCTGGGGCCAACGTCCTGACTTTC. This codes for CASSQLLPGANVLTF.

The chain employs TRBV5-1 and TRBJ1-4; D possibly corresponds to TRBD1 (5 bases). Germline loops: CDR1 SGHRS, CDR2 YFSETQ. The V gene lost 1 base and the J gene lost 6 bases, with 13 bases spanning the gap. The CDR3 consists of 15 residues. CDR3 in DNA: TGCGCCAGCAGCTTGTTCGGGGAGGGGTATGAAAAACTGTTTTTT. Translating it yields CASSLFGEGYEKLFF. The variable domain in full, with the rest retrieved from reference TRBV5-1 and TRBJ1-4, is KAGVTQTPRYLIKTRGQQVTLSCSPISGHRSVSWYQQTPGQGLQFLFEYFSETQRNKGNFPGRFSGRQFSNSRSEMNVSTLELGDSALYLCASSLFGEGYEKLFFGSGTQLSVL.

V gene TRBV6-5 combines with J gene TRBJ1-1, with a tentative D call TRBD1 (6 bases). This CDR3 spans 15 amino acids. Trimming took 7 bases from V and 3 from J, leaving 18 bases between them. Germline CDR1 is MNHEY and CDR2 is SVGAGI. This CDR3 reads CASIPPLGGDTEAFF. DNA of the CDR3: TGTGCCAGCATTCCACCCTTAGGGGGGGACACTGAAGCTTTCTTT.